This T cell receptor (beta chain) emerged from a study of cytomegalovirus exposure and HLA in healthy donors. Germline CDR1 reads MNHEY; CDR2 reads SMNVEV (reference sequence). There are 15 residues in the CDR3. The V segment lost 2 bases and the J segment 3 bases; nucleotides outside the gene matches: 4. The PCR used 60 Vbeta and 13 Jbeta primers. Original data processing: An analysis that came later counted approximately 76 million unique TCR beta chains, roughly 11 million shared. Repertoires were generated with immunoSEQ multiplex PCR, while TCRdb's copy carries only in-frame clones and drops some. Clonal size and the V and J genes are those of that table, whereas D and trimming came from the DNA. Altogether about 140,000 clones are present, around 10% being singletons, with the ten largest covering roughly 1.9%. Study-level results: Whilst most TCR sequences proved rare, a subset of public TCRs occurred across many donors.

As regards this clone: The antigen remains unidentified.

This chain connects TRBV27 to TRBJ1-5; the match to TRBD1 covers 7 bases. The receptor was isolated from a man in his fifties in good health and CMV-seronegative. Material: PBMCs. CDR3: CASSLRQGNNQPQHF. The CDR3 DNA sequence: TGTGCCAGCAGTTTACGACAGGGAAACAATCAGCCCCAGCATTTT.